The 6 T cell receptor beta chains below were found in one sample sequenced in a study of T cell clusters in autoimmune cytopenias. TRB amplification used approximately 250 ng of peripheral blood genomic DNA. One tube held mixed TRB-A and TRB-B primer pools for touch-down PCR. For each CDR3 protein, TCRdb gives one entry from its re-call of the multiplex PCR reads, without DNA. Its clone listing holds about 8,300 distinct CDR3 sequences. Sample: peripheral blood. Every receptor here comes from a human donor with an autoimmune cytopenia or autoimmune hepatitis (not recorded which).

According to its frequency, this clonotype is medium-sized. The rearrangement joins TRBV27 to TRBJ2-7. Looked up from germline, CDR1 is MNHEY and CDR2 is SMNVEV (reference sequence). The CDR3 runs to 13 residues. CDR3 sequence reads: CASSLEVGYGQYF.

Here the CDR3 reads CASSPGDRTHYEQYF. The chain carries TRBV7-2 and TRBJ2-7; TCRdb's D gene call, TRBD1, goes unchecked for lack of DNA. Germline V lookup: CDR1 SGHTA, CDR2 FQGNSA. The CDR3 length is 15 residues.

This clonotype ranks as medium-sized in terms of frequency. V is TRBV29-1 and J is TRBJ2-1; the D call of TRBD2 rests on TCRdb alone, since no DNA is present to check it. The CDR3 totals 15 residues. Germline CDR1 reads SQVTM; CDR2 reads ANQGSEA. CDR3 in amino acids: CSVPRGDGSYNEQFF.

This clonotype counts as medium-sized by frequency. J is TRBJ2-6 and V is TRBV6-2 or TRBV6-3; TCRdb outputs TRBD1, but without DNA this stays unchecked. CDR3 size: 16 residues. Germline-derived CDR1 and CDR2 are MNHEY and SVGEGT. Here the CDR3 reads CASPAPIISGANVLTF.

This clonotype shows up as medium-sized by frequency. The V call is TRBV19, the J call TRBJ2-7; TCRdb gives TRBD2 as the D gene, but with no DNA this cannot be confirmed. The germline CDR1 and CDR2 sequences are LNHDA and SQIVND (reference sequence). CDR3 length: 14 residues. CDR3 protein: CASSSGLGAYEQYF.

Frequency places this clonotype as medium-sized. The genes are TRBV18 and TRBJ1-4. Per the germline V gene, CDR1 is KGHSH and CDR2 is LQKENI. The CDR3 is 12 amino acids. CDR3 amino acids: CASSPRDEKLFF.